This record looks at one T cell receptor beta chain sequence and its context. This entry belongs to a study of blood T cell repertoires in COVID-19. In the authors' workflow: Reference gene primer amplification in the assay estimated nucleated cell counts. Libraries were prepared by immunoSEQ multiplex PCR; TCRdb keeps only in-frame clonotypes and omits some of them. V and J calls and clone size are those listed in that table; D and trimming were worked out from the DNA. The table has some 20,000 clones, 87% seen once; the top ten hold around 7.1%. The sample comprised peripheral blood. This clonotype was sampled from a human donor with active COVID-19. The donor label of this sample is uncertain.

Here the CDR3 DNA reads TGCGCCAGCAGCTTGACCGGGTCTGGCTACACCTTC. Translation gives CASSLTGSGYTF. The V call is TRBV5-1, the J call TRBJ1-2; no clear D. Trimming pared 1 base from V and 7 bases from J, leaving 8 bases between. This CDR3 has 12 residues. Germline-derived CDR1 and CDR2 are SGHRS and YFSETQ.